Listed below are T cell receptor beta chains from one sample, sequenced in a study of cytomegalovirus exposure and HLA in healthy donors. The protocol was immunoSEQ multiplex PCR, while the TCRdb copy is restricted to in-frame clones and leaves out a portion. This table has 63,000 or so clones, 73% appearing once. The specimen sequenced was PBMCs. These receptors all come from a man aged 45-65 years in good health and CMV-seronegative. The CDR3 runs from the conserved cysteine through the conserved F or W. A D gene is named only where the DNA matches it firmly. Clone size is shown for a subset of rows, as once, few, many or a class of expanded clone.

clone_size,v_call,j_call,d_call,cdr3_nt,cdr3_aa
.,TRBV5-1,TRBJ2-7,.,TGCGCCAGCAGAACAGGGTACGAGCAGTACTTC,CASRTGYEQYF
.,TRBV6-6,TRBJ2-7,TRBD1,TGTGCCAGCAGTGCAGGGGGCAGGAACGAGCAGTACTTC,CASSAGGRNEQYF
.,TRBV19,TRBJ1-2,.,TGTGCCAGTAGTTTAACCTATGGGGACACCATCTATGGCTACACCTTC,CASSLTYGDTIYGYTF
.,TRBV4-1,TRBJ1-5,.,TGCGCCAGCAGCCCTTTGGGGGCAATTGGCCAGCCCCAGCATTTT,CASSPLGAIGQPQHF
few,TRBV6-6,TRBJ2-7,.,TGTGCCAGCACCTTAGACAAACCCTACGAGCAGTACTTC,CASTLDKPYEQYF
.,TRBV9,TRBJ2-5,TRBD2,TGTGCCAGCAGCCCCCGCGGTTTAGCGGGGGGCGAGACCCAGTACTTC,CASSPRGLAGGETQYF
.,TRBV5-1,TRBJ2-7,.,TGCGCCAGCAGCTTGGATCTGGGCACCGGGGACGAGCAGTACTTC,CASSLDLGTGDEQYF
.,TRBV19,TRBJ1-2,.,TGTGCCAGTATGCGGGGCGCGGACGGCTACACCTTC,CASMRGADGYTF
few,TRBV9,TRBJ1-5,.,TGTGCCAGCAGCAAAGGGTCAGGGGCTCAGCCCCAGCATTTT,CASSKGSGAQPQHF
.,TRBV5-1,TRBJ2-1,TRBD2,TGCGCCAGCAGCGGTACTAGCGGTACCTACAATGAGCAGTTCTTC,CASSGTSGTYNEQFF